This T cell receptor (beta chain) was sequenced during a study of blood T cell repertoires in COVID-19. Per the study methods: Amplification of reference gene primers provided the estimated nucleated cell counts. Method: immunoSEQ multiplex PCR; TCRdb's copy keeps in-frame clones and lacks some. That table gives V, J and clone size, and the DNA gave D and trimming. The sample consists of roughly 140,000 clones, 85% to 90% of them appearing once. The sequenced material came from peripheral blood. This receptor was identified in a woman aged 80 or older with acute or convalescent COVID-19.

The CDR3 reads CASSLDRVRTGGYTF. The CDR3 region has the DNA TGCGCCAGCAGCCTGGACAGGGTCAGGACGGGGGGCTACACCTTC. The rearrangement joins TRBV5-1 to TRBJ1-2; 8 bases are shared with TRBD1. This CDR3 has 15 residues. Per germline, CDR1 SGHRS and CDR2 YFSETQ. The junction had 13 bases not matched to a gene; V was cut back by 4 bases and J by 8 bases.